This T cell receptor beta chain appears in the sequencing data of a study of neurological immune-mediated disorders. Study outcomes and limitations: Sharing of CDR3 amino acid sequences among expanded clones across subjects was absent, suggesting private repertoires in all groups. HTLV-1-associated myelopathy led in TCR clonal expansion, while multiple sclerosis ranked lowest, below healthy controls.

This CDR3 region has 16 residues. The junction had 9 bases not matched to a gene; V was cut back by 1 base and J by 5 bases. Per germline, CDR1 SGHTA and CDR2 FQGNSA. The time point denotes: longitudinal time-point 2. 2 million PBMCs stored at -80 C were the source of the unsorted libraries. As for the cDNA, it was generated by 5'RACE with 10-nucleotide random UMIs. TCRdb redid the calling of the 5' RACE reads with MiXCR, one entry per CDR3 protein. This table holds some 60,000 distinct CDR3 sequences, more than 9.5% found once. There are many counts of this clonotype. Its antigen is unknown. This chain joins TRBV7-2 and TRBJ2-7; 9 positions agree with TRBD1. This TCR was recovered from a man under 40 in good health. Material for sequencing was PBMCs. CDR3 loop: CASSLVGTGTVHEQYF. CDR3 sequence (DNA): TGTGCCAGCAGCTTAGTTGGGACAGGGACGGTCCACGAGCAGTACTTC.